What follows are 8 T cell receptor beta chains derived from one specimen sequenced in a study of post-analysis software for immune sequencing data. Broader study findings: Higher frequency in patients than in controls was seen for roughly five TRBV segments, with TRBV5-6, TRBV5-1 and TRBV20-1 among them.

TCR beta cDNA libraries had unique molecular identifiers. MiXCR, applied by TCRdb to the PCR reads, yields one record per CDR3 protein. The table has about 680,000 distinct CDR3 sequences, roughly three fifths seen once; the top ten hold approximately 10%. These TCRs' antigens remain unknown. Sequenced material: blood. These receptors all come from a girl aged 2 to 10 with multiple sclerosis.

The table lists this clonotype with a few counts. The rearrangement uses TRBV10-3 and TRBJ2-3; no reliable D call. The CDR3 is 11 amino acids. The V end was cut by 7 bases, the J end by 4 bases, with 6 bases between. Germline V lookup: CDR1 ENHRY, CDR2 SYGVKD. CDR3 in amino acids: CAITAADTQYF. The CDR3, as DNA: TGTGCCATCACTGCCGCAGATACGCAGTATTTT.

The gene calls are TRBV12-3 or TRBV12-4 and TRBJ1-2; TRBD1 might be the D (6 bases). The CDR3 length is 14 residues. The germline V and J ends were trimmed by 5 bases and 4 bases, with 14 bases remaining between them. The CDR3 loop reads CASSPTGPSYGYTF. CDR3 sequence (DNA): TGTGCCAGCAGTCCGACAGGTCCTAGCTATGGCTACACCTTC.

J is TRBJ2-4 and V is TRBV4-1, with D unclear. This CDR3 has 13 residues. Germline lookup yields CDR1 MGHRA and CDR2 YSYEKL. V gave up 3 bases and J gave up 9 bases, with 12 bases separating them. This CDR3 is CASSQEHIGIQYF. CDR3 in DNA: TGCGCCAGCAGCCAGGAACACATTGGCATTCAGTACTTC.

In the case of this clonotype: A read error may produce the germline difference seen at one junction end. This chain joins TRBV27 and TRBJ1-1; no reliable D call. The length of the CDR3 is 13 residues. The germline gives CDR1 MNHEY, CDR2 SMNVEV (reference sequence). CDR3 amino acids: CAGSLLASTEAFF. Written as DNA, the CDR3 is TGTGCCGGCAGTTTATTGGCTAGCACTGAAGCTTTCTTT.

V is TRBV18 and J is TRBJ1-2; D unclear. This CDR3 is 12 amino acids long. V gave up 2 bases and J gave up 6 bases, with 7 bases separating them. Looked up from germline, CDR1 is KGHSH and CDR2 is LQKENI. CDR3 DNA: TGTGCCAGCTCACCAGCCGGGGATGGCTACACCTTC. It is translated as CASSPAGDGYTF.

CDR3 sequence: CASSFPATGVGNSGANVLTF. The CDR3 nucleotides are TGCGCCAGCAGCTTCCCCGCTACAGGGGTCGGAAACTCTGGGGCCAACGTCCTGACTTTC. The rearrangement uses TRBV5-1 and TRBJ2-6, with 7 bases lining up with TRBD1. From germline, CDR1 is SGHRS and CDR2 YFSETQ. This CDR3 is built from 20 residues. V was clipped by 2 bases and J by 0 bases; unmatched bases: 14.

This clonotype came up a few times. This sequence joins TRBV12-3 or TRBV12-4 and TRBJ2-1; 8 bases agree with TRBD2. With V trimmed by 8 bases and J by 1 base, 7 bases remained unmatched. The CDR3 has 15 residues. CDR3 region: CASCSGRGSYNEQFF. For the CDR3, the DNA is TGTGCCAGCTGTTCCGGGAGGGGGTCCTACAATGAGCAGTTCTTC.

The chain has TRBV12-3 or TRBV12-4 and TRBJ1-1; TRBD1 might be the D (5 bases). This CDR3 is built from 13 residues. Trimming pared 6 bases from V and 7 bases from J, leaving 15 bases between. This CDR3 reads CASRPRGGREAFF. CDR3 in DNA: TGTGCCAGCAGGCCTAGGGGTGGCCGTGAAGCTTTCTTT.